This T cell receptor (beta chain) was captured in a study of OX40 agonist ivuxolimab in advanced cancers. Study-wide context: Treatment of patients was with ivuxolimab, an agonistic anti-OX40 (CD134) antibody. Study-level points and caveats: Clonal expansion from baseline to week 6 occurred in both CD4+ and CD8+ T cells.

Comments on this clone: Its antigen is as yet unknown.

Method: immunoSEQ multiplex PCR; TCRdb's copy keeps in-frame clones and lacks some. The profile shows roughly 91,000 clones, roughly 90% of them singletons. Sampled blood was obtained at baseline, cycle 4 day 1, and cycle 7 day 1. The CDR3 extends over 12 amino acids. Germline lookup yields CDR1 LNHDA and CDR2 SQIVND (reference sequence). Trimming stripped 7 bases from V and 5 bases from J, with 12 bases between. The TCR was taken from an adult with an advanced solid tumor such as melanoma, head and neck, liver or kidney cancer. The sample was CD4+ or CD8+ T cells sorted from blood, taken in a trial of the OX40 agonist ivuxolimab. The genes are TRBV19 and TRBJ2-7; D remains ambiguous. The CDR3 loop is CASMGRWDEQYF. Written as DNA, the CDR3 is TGTGCCAGTATGGGTCGTTGGGACGAGCAGTACTTC.